This TCR beta chain is from a study of blood T cell repertoires in COVID-19. Germline CDR1 and CDR2: SGHTA and FQGNSA. The CDR3 is made up of 16 amino acids. V trimming: 0 bases; J trimming: 5 bases; junction bases outside the gene matches: 5. Sequenced by immunoSEQ multiplex PCR; TCRdb stores in-frame clones only, minus some. The sample carries 200,000 to 250,000 clones, roughly 88% recorded once. The sequencing input was peripheral blood. This sequence originates from a man aged 18 to 30 with active or convalescent COVID-19. This chain links TRBV7-2 with TRBJ2-5, with 11 bases aligning to TRBD2. The chain's CDR3 is CASSLARASGRETQYF. The CDR3 DNA reads TGTGCCAGCAGCTTAGCGAGGGCTAGCGGGAGGGAGACCCAGTACTTC.